Listed below are T cell receptor beta chains from one sample, sequenced in a study of T-cell memory formation after mild COVID-19. TCRdb processed the 5' RACE reads anew with MiXCR; each CDR3 protein has one entry. The sample has around 300,000 distinct CDR3 sequences, roughly 13% seen once. Material: PBMCs or a T cell subset sorted from them (not recorded which). The receptors originated from a man aged 18 to 35 who had mild COVID-19 (a few samples of this study predate the infection). Cell type and time point are not known. Each CDR3 is given with its conserved first and last residue. D genes are given only for firm matches. Clone size is given for some rows only: seen once, a few or many times, or a class if the clone is expanded.

size: NA
J: TRBJ2-1
length: 15
V: TRBV7-2
D: TRBD2
CDR3: CASSLAGLAIYEQFF
DNA: TGTGCCAGCAGCTTAGCGGGACTAGCGATATATGAGCAGTTCTTC

size: NA
J: TRBJ1-5
length: 14
V: TRBV27
D: TRBD1
CDR3: CASSRDRGTQPQHF
DNA: TGTGCCAGCAGCCGGGACAGGGGAACTCAGCCCCAGCATTTT

size: NA
J: TRBJ2-1
length: 14
V: TRBV11-3
D: TRBD2
CDR3: CASSYSGAYNEQFF
DNA: TGTGCCAGCAGCTACAGCGGGGCCTACAATGAGCAGTTCTTC

size: few
J: TRBJ2-2
length: 16
V: TRBV3-1
D: NA
CDR3: CASSQDSGSNTGELFF
DNA: TGTGCCAGCAGCCAAGATTCAGGTTCGAACACCGGGGAGCTGTTTTTT

size: NA
J: TRBJ2-1
length: 15
V: TRBV5-6
D: TRBD2
CDR3: CASTRGGRNTNEQFF
DNA: TGTGCCAGCACCCGGGGGGGCAGGAACACCAATGAGCAGTTCTTC

size: few
J: TRBJ2-7
length: 13
V: TRBV30
D: TRBD2
CDR3: CAWNSGAGDEQYF
DNA: TGTGCCTGGAATAGTGGAGCGGGGGACGAGCAGTACTTC

size: few
J: TRBJ2-1
length: 16
V: TRBV6-2/TRBV6-3
D: TRBD1
CDR3: CASSDRGQGGYNEQFF
DNA: TGTGCCAGCAGTGACCGAGGACAGGGAGGTTACAATGAGCAGTTCTTC

size: NA
J: TRBJ2-3
length: 15
V: TRBV12-3/TRBV12-4
D: TRBD2
CDR3: CASSFRLAGSDTQYF
DNA: TGTGCCAGCAGTTTTCGTCTAGCGGGGTCAGATACGCAGTATTTT

size: NA
J: TRBJ1-3
length: 13
V: TRBV3-1
D: NA
CDR3: CASSQAVRNTIYF
DNA: TGTGCCAGCAGCCAAGCTGTGAGAAACACCATATATTTT

size: NA
J: TRBJ2-3
length: 17
V: TRBV5-1
D: TRBD1
CDR3: CASSSGPGQGYTDTQYF
DNA: TGCGCCAGCAGCTCGGGGCCGGGACAGGGGTACACAGATACGCAGTATTTT

size: NA
J: TRBJ1-1
length: 15
V: TRBV7-8
D: NA
CDR3: CASSPLGQLNTEAFF
DNA: TGTGCCAGCAGCCCCTTGGGGCAGTTGAACACTGAAGCTTTCTTT

size: NA
J: TRBJ2-5
length: 12
V: TRBV2
D: NA
CDR3: CASRREIETQYF
DNA: TGTGCCAGCAGGCGGGAAATCGAGACCCAGTACTTC

size: NA
J: TRBJ2-7
length: 13
V: TRBV27
D: NA
CDR3: CASSLSPAYEQYF
DNA: TGTGCCAGCAGTTTATCCCCAGCCTACGAGCAGTACTTC

size: few
J: TRBJ2-5
length: 13
V: TRBV4-1
D: NA
CDR3: CASSQDLQETQYF
DNA: TGCGCCAGCAGCCAAGACCTGCAGGAGACCCAGTACTTC

size: NA
J: TRBJ2-7
length: 13
V: TRBV11-3
D: TRBD1
CDR3: CASSQRGGHEQYF
DNA: TGTGCCAGCAGCCAGAGAGGGGGCCACGAGCAGTACTTC

size: NA
J: TRBJ2-7
length: 13
V: TRBV5-1
D: NA
CDR3: CASSLAVRHEQYF
DNA: TGCGCCAGCAGCTTAGCGGTGCGACACGAGCAGTACTTC

size: NA
J: TRBJ2-7
length: 13
V: TRBV6-2/TRBV6-3
D: NA
CDR3: CASSYSMGYEQYF
DNA: TGTGCCAGCAGTTACTCGATGGGTTACGAGCAGTACTTC

size: many
J: TRBJ1-1
length: 13
V: TRBV20-1
D: NA
CDR3: CSALPGVYTEAFF
DNA: TGCAGTGCTTTACCGGGGGTGTACACTGAAGCTTTCTTT

size: few
J: TRBJ1-2
length: 15
V: TRBV12-3/TRBV12-4
D: TRBD1
CDR3: CASSWWGQGVYGYTF
DNA: TGTGCCAGCAGTTGGTGGGGACAGGGGGTCTATGGCTACACCTTC

size: many
J: TRBJ2-1
length: 15
V: TRBV24-1
D: TRBD1
CDR3: CATSGGTGAYNEQFF
DNA: TGTGCCACCAGTGGCGGGACAGGGGCCTACAATGAGCAGTTCTTC

size: few
J: TRBJ2-1
length: 14
V: TRBV15
D: NA
CDR3: CATSRDQGVNEQFF
DNA: TGTGCCACCAGCAGAGATCAAGGGGTCAATGAGCAGTTCTTC

size: few
J: TRBJ1-4
length: 13
V: TRBV12-3/TRBV12-4
D: NA
CDR3: CASSLGVFEKLFF
DNA: TGTGCCAGCAGTTTGGGGGTATTTGAAAAACTGTTTTTT

size: few
J: TRBJ1-2
length: 13
V: TRBV29-1
D: TRBD1
CDR3: CSVETGGNYGYTF
DNA: TGCAGCGTTGAAACAGGGGGAAACTATGGCTACACCTTC

size: many
J: TRBJ2-6
length: 13
V: TRBV20-1
D: NA
CDR3: CSASLFGANVLTF
DNA: TGCAGTGCTAGTCTGTTTGGGGCCAACGTCCTGACTTTC

size: NA
J: TRBJ2-3
length: 14
V: TRBV29-1
D: NA
CDR3: CSVDAGLGTDTQYF
DNA: TGCAGCGTTGATGCGGGGCTGGGCACAGATACGCAGTATTTT

size: few
J: TRBJ1-2
length: 13
V: TRBV6-2/TRBV6-3
D: NA
CDR3: CASSFREIYGYTF
DNA: TGTGCCAGCAGTTTCAGGGAGATCTATGGCTACACCTTC

size: NA
J: TRBJ1-6
length: 13
V: TRBV29-1
D: NA
CDR3: CSARTGLSSPLHF
DNA: TGCAGCGCCAGAACCGGTCTGAGTTCACCCCTCCACTTT

size: NA
J: TRBJ2-2
length: 16
V: TRBV5-5
D: TRBD2
CDR3: CASSPPGLAGSRELFF
DNA: TGTGCCAGCAGCCCGCCGGGACTAGCGGGGTCCAGGGAGCTGTTTTTT

size: NA
J: TRBJ1-5
length: 12
V: TRBV6-4
D: NA
CDR3: CASYSVNQPQHF
DNA: TGTGCCAGCTACAGCGTCAATCAGCCCCAGCATTTT

size: few
J: TRBJ2-5
length: 15
V: TRBV3-1
D: NA
CDR3: CASSQDATVGETQYF
DNA: TGTGCCAGCAGCCAAGATGCGACAGTCGGGGAGACCCAGTACTTC

size: many
J: TRBJ1-3
length: 14
V: TRBV29-1
D: NA
CDR3: CSVERGVSGNTIYF
DNA: TGCAGCGTTGAGCGCGGGGTCTCTGGAAACACCATATATTTT

size: many
J: TRBJ1-2
length: 15
V: TRBV4-1
D: NA
CDR3: CASSQVLGLDYGYTF
DNA: TGCGCCAGCAGCCAAGTCCTGGGCTTAGACTATGGCTACACCTTC

size: few
J: TRBJ1-1
length: 14
V: TRBV5-1
D: NA
CDR3: CASSPRGGRTEAFF
DNA: TGCGCCAGCAGCCCCAGAGGGGGGAGGACTGAAGCTTTCTTT

size: few
J: TRBJ2-1
length: 14
V: TRBV4-2
D: NA
CDR3: CASSQVITNNEQFF
DNA: TGTGCCAGCAGCCAAGTCATTACGAACAATGAGCAGTTCTTC

size: NA
J: TRBJ2-7
length: 13
V: TRBV20-1
D: NA
CDR3: CSARRSGGYEQYF
DNA: TGCAGTGCTAGACGTTCCGGGGGATACGAGCAGTACTTC

size: NA
J: TRBJ2-3
length: 14
V: TRBV30
D: NA
CDR3: CAWSVRGGTDTQYF
DNA: TGTGCCTGGAGTGTACGTGGAGGCACAGATACGCAGTATTTT

size: NA
J: TRBJ2-6
length: 14
V: TRBV28
D: NA
CDR3: CASSSGTGANVLTF
DNA: TGTGCCAGCAGTTCCGGGACCGGGGCCAACGTCCTGACTTTC

size: NA
J: TRBJ1-1
length: 16
V: TRBV6-2/TRBV6-3
D: NA
CDR3: CASSSGRQAVNTEAFF
DNA: TGTGCCAGCAGTTCGGGACGGCAGGCCGTGAACACTGAAGCCTTCTTT

size: NA
J: TRBJ2-5
length: 14
V: TRBV5-1
D: NA
CDR3: CASSSRTAQETQYF
DNA: TGCGCCAGCAGCTCCCGGACAGCCCAAGAGACCCAGTACTTC

size: NA
J: TRBJ2-1
length: 12
V: TRBV10-3
D: NA
CDR3: CAIRDSYNEQFF
DNA: TGTGCCATCAGGGACAGTTACAATGAGCAGTTCTTC

size: NA
J: TRBJ1-6
length: 15
V: TRBV18
D: TRBD1
CDR3: CASSVGQGFASPLHF
DNA: TGTGCCAGCTCCGTGGGACAGGGTTTTGCTTCACCCCTCCACTTT

size: few
J: TRBJ1-2
length: 14
V: TRBV6-2/TRBV6-3
D: NA
CDR3: CASSYAGRLGGYTF
DNA: TGTGCCAGCAGTTACGCCGGCAGGCTAGGGGGCTACACCTTC

size: NA
J: TRBJ1-5
length: 15
V: TRBV27
D: NA
CDR3: CASNPGQYSNQPQHF
DNA: TGTGCCAGCAATCCTGGACAGTATAGCAATCAGCCCCAGCATTTT

size: NA
J: TRBJ1-6
length: 13
V: TRBV9
D: NA
CDR3: CASSRGGGSPLHF
DNA: TGTGCCAGCAGCAGAGGGGGGGGTTCACCCCTCCACTTT

size: NA
J: TRBJ1-1
length: 15
V: TRBV5-1
D: TRBD1
CDR3: CASSGDRGENTEAFF
DNA: TGCGCCAGCAGCGGGGACAGGGGAGAAAACACTGAAGCTTTCTTT

size: many
J: TRBJ2-7
length: 14
V: TRBV11-2
D: TRBD1
CDR3: CASSLGQGASEQYF
DNA: TGTGCCAGCAGCTTGGGACAGGGGGCGAGTGAGCAGTACTTC

size: NA
J: TRBJ2-5
length: 15
V: TRBV20-1
D: TRBD2
CDR3: CSARKSGGAWETQYF
DNA: TGCAGTGCTAGAAAAAGCGGGGGGGCTTGGGAGACCCAGTACTTC

size: NA
J: TRBJ2-1
length: 15
V: TRBV6-6
D: NA
CDR3: CASSYWTAPFNEQFF
DNA: TGTGCCAGCAGTTACTGGACAGCCCCGTTCAATGAGCAGTTCTTC

size: NA
J: TRBJ1-2
length: 11
V: TRBV6-5
D: NA
CDR3: CAIRGDAGYTF
DNA: TGTGCCATCCGGGGAGACGCAGGCTACACCTTC